This T cell receptor (beta chain) appears in the sequencing data of a study of esophageal squamous cell carcinoma under preoperative chemotherapy. About the research overall: Both tumor-infiltrating lymphocytes and peripheral blood T cells had their TCR repertoires profiled.

This CDR3 has 14 residues. As to time point: before preoperative PTX-NDP chemotherapy. Patients received paclitaxel-nedaplatin as preoperative chemotherapy before surgery. As for this clonotype: As yet, its antigen is unknown. One junction end disagrees with the germline gene, perhaps due to a read error.

Each CDR3 protein gets one entry after TCRdb re-called the PCR reads with MiXCR. The sample holds around 29,000 distinct CDR3 sequences, roughly 50% seen once. Study observations and caveats: After paclitaxel-nedaplatin, abundant clones were more likely to contract than amplify.

The TCR was taken from a human donor with esophageal squamous cell carcinoma. The donor label of this sample is uncertain. The genes are TRBV12-3 or TRBV12-4 and TRBJ2-5, with D perhaps given as TRBD1 or TRBD2 (6 bases each). This specimen was acquired from a patient given preoperative chemotherapy. CDR3: CACTGGRAKKTQYF. The CDR3 DNA reads TGTGCGTGTACCGGGGGCCGGGCCAAAAAGACTCAGTACTTC.